The 18 T cell receptor beta chains below were found in one sample sequenced in a study of T cell changes during pregnancy in multiple sclerosis. This table comes from immunoSEQ multiplex PCR, and its TCRdb copy is limited to in-frame clones, with some not included. The repertoire holds more than 55,000 clones, with more than 85% as singletons. Source: peripheral blood, taken in the first trimester of pregnancy. These receptors originate from a female donor with multiple sclerosis, enrolled in a pregnancy study.

The chain uses TRBV6-5 and TRBJ1-1, with 7 nucleotides matching TRBD1. Trimming at V came to 2 bases and at J to 7 bases, leaving 1 base not matched to a gene. The CDR3 runs 12 residues. Looked up from germline, CDR1 is MNHEY and CDR2 is SVGAGI. CDR3: CASSYRDSEAFF. Written as DNA, the CDR3 is TGTGCCAGCAGTTACCGGGACAGTGAAGCTTTCTTT.

This chain uses TRBV9 with TRBJ2-1, with TRBD2 identical over 7 bases. The CDR3 contains 16 residues. Germline V lookup: CDR1 SGDLS, CDR2 YYNGEE. J was trimmed by 9 bases and V by 4 bases; bases with no gene match: 16. Here the CDR3 reads CASSPRAGERLGEQFF. CDR3 coding DNA: TGTGCCAGCAGCCCACGGGCGGGGGAAAGGCTCGGTGAGCAGTTCTTC.

The rearrangement uses TRBV7-3 and TRBJ2-2; 8 nucleotides align to TRBD1. V was clipped by 5 bases and J by 7 bases; unmatched bases: 3. CDR1 SGHTA and CDR2 FQGTGA come from the germline V gene. This CDR3 has 13 amino acids. In nucleotides, the CDR3 is TGTGCCAGCAGCGGACAGGGTGGCGGGGAGCTGTTTTTT. The encoded protein is CASSGQGGGELFF.

This chain connects TRBV2 to TRBJ2-2; TRBD1 matches at 8 bases. V gave up 5 bases and J gave up 4 bases; unmatched junction bases: 6. This CDR3 has 15 amino acids. Germline V gene sequence: CDR1 SNHLY, CDR2 FYNNEI. CDR3 in amino acids: CASSTRQGSTGELFF. As DNA, the CDR3 is TGTGCCAGCAGTACGCGACAGGGGTCCACCGGGGAGCTGTTTTTT.

This clone was recorded once. The V call is TRBV27, the J call TRBJ1-2; D may be TRBD1 (5 bases). CDR3 size: 13 residues. Trimming removed 6 bases from V and 2 bases from J, with 10 bases in between. Germline V gene data show CDR1 as MNHEY and CDR2 as SMNVEV (reference sequence). In nucleotides, the CDR3 is TGTGCCAGCAGGGGGGGACCGAACTATGGCTACACCTTC. Protein: CASRGGPNYGYTF.

In the case of this clone: The junction departs from the called germline gene at one end, perhaps through a read error. The J gene is TRBJ1-1, the V gene TRBV7-7, with a weak D call TRBD1 (5 bases). The V gene's germline CDR1 is SSHAT and CDR2 FNYEAQ (reference sequence). This CDR3 region has 13 residues. The CDR3 coding sequence is TGTGCTAGCAGTTCCAGGGTTGGAGGGGTGGCTTTCTTT. It specifies CASSSRVGGVAFF.

This clone was counted between two and nine times. The rearrangement uses TRBV10-3 and TRBJ2-7, with D possibly matching TRBD2 (7 bases). V was pared by 3 bases and J by 1 base, with 16 bases between. The germline gives CDR1 ENHRY, CDR2 SYGVKD. The CDR3 is 16 residues long. Written as DNA, the CDR3 is TGTGCCATCAGTGACCCTGGGCGGGGGCAATCCTACGAGCAGTACTTC. The encoded protein is CAISDPGRGQSYEQYF.

The chain carries TRBV30 and TRBJ1-5; D ambiguous. Germline CDR1 GTSNPN, CDR2 SVGIG (reference sequence). Trimming pared 4 bases from V and 7 bases from J, leaving 11 bases between. The length of the CDR3 is 12 residues. DNA for the CDR3: TGTGCCTGGACGGCAGGCGGGCAGCCCCAGCATTTT. Protein product: CAWTAGGQPQHF.

This clone appeared once. The chain joins TRBV9 to TRBJ1-1; D may be TRBD1 (5 bases). The germline V gene has CDR1 SGDLS and CDR2 YYNGEE. The CDR3 totals 16 residues. Trimming stripped 0 bases from V and 5 bases from J, with 17 bases between. CDR3 nucleotides: TGTGCCAGCAGCGTAGCGGGGGAGGGAAGGAGGACTGAAGCTTTCTTT. It translates to CASSVAGEGRRTEAFF.

The chain joins TRBV18 to TRBJ1-2; D is unclear. The CDR3 consists of 15 residues. CDR1 KGHSH and CDR2 LQKENI come from the germline V gene. Trimming removed 0 bases at V and 0 bases at J, with 8 bases between. CDR3: CASSPPRLANYGYTF. The CDR3 DNA reads TGTGCCAGCTCACCACCCCGCCTAGCTAACTATGGCTACACCTTC.

CDR3 in amino acids: CASSPGQGGYEQYF. The CDR3, as DNA: TGTGCCAGTAGTCCCGGACAGGGAGGCTACGAGCAGTACTTC. This chain joins TRBV19 and TRBJ2-7; 8 bases agree with TRBD1. From germline, CDR1 is LNHDA and CDR2 SQIVND (reference sequence). The CDR3 contains 14 residues. V lost 5 bases, J lost 3 bases, and 6 bases stayed unmatched. The variable domain in full, with the rest retrieved from reference TRBV19 and TRBJ2-7, is DGGITQSPKYLFRKEGQNVTLSCEQNLNHDAMYWYRQDPGQGLRLIYYSQIVNDFQKGDIAEGYSVSREKKESFPLTVTSAQKNPTAFYLCASSPGQGGYEQYFGPGTRLTVT.

In this sample, this clone turned up once. This sequence joins TRBV27 and TRBJ2-1; TRBD1 matches 8 bases. The V gene's germline CDR1 is MNHEY and CDR2 SMNVEV (reference sequence). The ends lost 2 bases at V and 3 bases at J; junction bases unmatched: 15. The CDR3 is 19 residues long. The DNA of the CDR3 is TGTGCCAGCAGTTTACGGTTATTAAGACAGGGGTATGTCTACAATGAGCAGTTCTTC. Its protein product is CASSLRLLRQGYVYNEQFF.

This clone has a single count. As DNA, the CDR3 is TGTGCCAGCAGTTACTCAACGGGGGGGCCTTCCTACGAGCAGTACTTC. It translates to CASSYSTGGPSYEQYF. The chain combines TRBV6-6 with TRBJ2-7; 8 bases line up with TRBD2. The germline V gene encodes CDR1 MNHNY and CDR2 SVGAGI (reference sequence). V shed 0 bases, J shed 1 base, and the junction held 5 bases outside the gene matches. This CDR3 contains 16 residues.

Only one count was recorded for this clone. The CDR3 DNA is TGTGCCAGCAGCTCCCTACAGGGGGCTTCTCAGCCCCAGCATTTT. This sequence encodes CASSSLQGASQPQHF. The gene calls are TRBV7-2 and TRBJ1-5, with 9 nucleotides matching TRBD1. The CDR3 covers 15 residues. Losses at the gene ends were 4 bases for V and 6 bases for J; bases not matched to a gene: 7. The V gene's germline CDR1 is SGHTA and CDR2 FQGNSA.

The chain couples TRBV9 to TRBJ1-1, with D possibly TRBD1 on 6 matching bases. The CDR3 runs 14 residues. V was clipped by 0 bases and J by 3 bases, with 9 bases between them. The germline CDR1 and CDR2 sequences are SGDLS and YYNGEE. CDR3 amino acids: CASSVGQGHTEAFF. The CDR3 coding sequence is TGTGCCAGCAGCGTAGGGCAGGGGCACACTGAAGCTTTCTTT. Combining the CDR3 with reference TRBV9 and TRBJ1-1 gives the whole variable domain DSGVTQTPKHLITATGQRVTLRCSPRSGDLSVYWYQQSLDQGLQFLIQYYNGEERAKGNILERFSAQQFPDLHSELNLSSLELGDSALYFCASSVGQGHTEAFFGQGTRLTVV.

The chain employs TRBV4-2 and TRBJ2-1, with 9 bases that match TRBD2. Trimming cost V 4 bases and J 4 bases; bases outside gene matches: 8. The CDR3 has 16 amino acids. Germline assignment: CDR1 LGHNA and CDR2 YNFKEQ. The CDR3 sequence is CASSRESGGRYNEQFF. CDR3 coding DNA: TGTGCCAGCAGCCGGGAGAGCGGGGGGCGTTACAATGAGCAGTTCTTC.

The chain's CDR3 is CASSPRAGTGVEQYF. Written as DNA, the CDR3 is TGTGCCAGCAGCCCGAGAGCCGGGACAGGGGTAGAGCAGTACTTC. V gene TRBV7-2 combines with J gene TRBJ2-7, with 10 bases aligning to TRBD1. The CDR3 runs 15 residues. CDR1 is SGHTA and CDR2 is FQGNSA in the germline V gene. V was pared by 5 bases and J by 7 bases, with 11 bases of the junction left unmatched. Based on the CDR3 plus reference TRBV7-2 and TRBJ2-7, the full variable domain is GAGVSQSPSNKVTEKGKDVELRCDPISGHTALYWYRQSLGQGLEFLIYFQGNSAPDKSGLPSDRFSAERTGGSVSTLTIQRTQQEDSAVYLCASSPRAGTGVEQYFGPGTRLTVT.

This clone was picked up one time. V usage is TRBV4-3 and J usage is TRBJ1-2; 7 bases are a match to TRBD1. Trimming cost V 3 bases and J 4 bases; bases outside gene matches: 2. The CDR3 totals 13 residues. Germline V gene lookup returns CDR1 LGHNA and CDR2 YSLEER. The CDR3 bases are TGCGCCAGCAGCCAGGGACAGCCCTATGGCTACACCTTC. Translating gives CASSQGQPYGYTF.